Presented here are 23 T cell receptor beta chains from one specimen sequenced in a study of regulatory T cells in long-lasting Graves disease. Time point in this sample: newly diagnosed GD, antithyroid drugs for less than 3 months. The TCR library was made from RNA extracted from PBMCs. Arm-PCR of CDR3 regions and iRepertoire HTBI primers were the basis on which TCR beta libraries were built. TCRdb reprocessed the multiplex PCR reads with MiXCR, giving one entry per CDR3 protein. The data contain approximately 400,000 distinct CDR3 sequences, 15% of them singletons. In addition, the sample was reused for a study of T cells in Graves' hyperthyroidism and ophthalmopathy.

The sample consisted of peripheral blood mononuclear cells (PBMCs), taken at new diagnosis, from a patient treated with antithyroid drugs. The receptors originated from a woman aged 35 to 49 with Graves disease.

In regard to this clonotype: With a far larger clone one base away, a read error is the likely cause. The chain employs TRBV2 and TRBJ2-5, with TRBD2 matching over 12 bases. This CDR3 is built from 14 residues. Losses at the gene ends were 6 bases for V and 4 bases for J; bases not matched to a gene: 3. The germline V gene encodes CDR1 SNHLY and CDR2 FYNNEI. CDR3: CASSPTSGRETQYF. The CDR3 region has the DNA TGTGCCAGCAGCCCGACTAGCGGGAGAGAGACCCAGTACTTC.

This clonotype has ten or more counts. CDR3 DNA: TGTGCCAGTAGTATCGGGACTAGCGAAACCAACCCACAGTATTTT. It specifies CASSIGTSETNPQYF. V gene TRBV19 combines with J gene TRBJ2-3, with 10 bases identical to TRBD2. There are 15 residues in the CDR3. CDR1 and CDR2 (germline): LNHDA, SQIVND (reference sequence). V lost 3 bases and J lost 12; bases outside the gene matches: 12. The entire variable domain, with the rest obtained from reference TRBV19 and TRBJ2-3, is as follows: DGGITQSPKYLFRKEGQNVTLSCEQNLNHDAMYWYRQDPGQGLRLIYYSQIVNDFQKGDIAEGYSVSREKKESFPLTVTSAQKNPTAFYLCASSIGTSETNPQYFGPGTRLTVL.

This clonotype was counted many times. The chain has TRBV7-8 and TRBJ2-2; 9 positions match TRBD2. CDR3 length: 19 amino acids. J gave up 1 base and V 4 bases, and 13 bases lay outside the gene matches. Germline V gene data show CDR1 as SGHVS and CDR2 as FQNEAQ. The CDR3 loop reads CASSWRSGAGGQNTGELFF. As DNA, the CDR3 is TGTGCCAGCAGCTGGCGATCGGGAGCGGGAGGACAGAACACCGGGGAGCTGTTTTTT.

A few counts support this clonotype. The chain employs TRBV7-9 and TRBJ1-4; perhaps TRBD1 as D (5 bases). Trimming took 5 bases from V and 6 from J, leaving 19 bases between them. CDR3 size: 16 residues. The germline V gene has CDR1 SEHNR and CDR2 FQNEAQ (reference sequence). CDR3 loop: CASSLPVGRTYEKLFF. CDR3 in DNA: TGTGCCAGCAGCCTCCCGGTGGGACGGACATATGAAAAACTGTTTTTT.

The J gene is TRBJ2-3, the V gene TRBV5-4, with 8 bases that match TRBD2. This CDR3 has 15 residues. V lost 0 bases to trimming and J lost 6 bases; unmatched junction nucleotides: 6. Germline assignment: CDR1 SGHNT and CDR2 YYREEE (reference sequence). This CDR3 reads CASSLGSGSGDTQYF. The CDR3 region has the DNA TGTGCCAGCAGCTTGGGGAGCGGGAGTGGGGATACGCAGTATTTT.

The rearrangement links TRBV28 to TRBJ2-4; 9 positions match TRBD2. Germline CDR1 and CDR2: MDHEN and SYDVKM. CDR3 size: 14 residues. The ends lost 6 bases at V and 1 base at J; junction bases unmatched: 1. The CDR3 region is CASRAGGAKNIQYF. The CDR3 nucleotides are TGTGCCAGCAGGGCGGGGGGGGCCAAAAACATTCAGTACTTC.

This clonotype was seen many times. The CDR3 DNA reads TGTGCCAGCACTAAAGCGGACCTTTCACCCCTCCACTTT. It is translated as CASTKADLSPLHF. The J gene is TRBJ1-6, the V gene TRBV12-3 or TRBV12-4, with D uncertain. The CDR3 has 13 residues. Trimming took 7 bases from V and 9 from J, leaving 13 bases between them.

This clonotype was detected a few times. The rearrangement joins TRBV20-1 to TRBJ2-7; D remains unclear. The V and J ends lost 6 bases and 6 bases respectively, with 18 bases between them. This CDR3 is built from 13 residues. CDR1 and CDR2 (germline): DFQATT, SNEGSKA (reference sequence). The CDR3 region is CSALFYTVSEQYF. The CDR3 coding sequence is TGCAGTGCCCTCTTTTATACCGTCTCCGAGCAGTACTTC.

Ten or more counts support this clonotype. CDR3 sequence (DNA): TGTGCCAGCAGCTTAGCGCGGCGGTTGGTAGACAATGAGCAGTTCTTC. It translates to CASSLARRLVDNEQFF. The chain joins TRBV7-9 to TRBJ2-1, with D uncertain. CDR1 is SEHNR, CDR2 FQNEAQ, per germline (reference sequence). CDR3 length equals 16 residues. Trimming pared 0 bases from V and 5 bases from J, leaving 14 bases between. Using reference TRBV7-9 and TRBJ2-1 for the parts outside the CDR3, the full variable domain is DTGVSQNPRHKITKRGQNVTFRCDPISEHNRLYWYRQTLGQGPEFLTYFQNEAQLEKSRLLSDRFSAERPKGSFSTLEIQRTEQGDSAMYLCASSLARRLVDNEQFFGPGTRLTVL.

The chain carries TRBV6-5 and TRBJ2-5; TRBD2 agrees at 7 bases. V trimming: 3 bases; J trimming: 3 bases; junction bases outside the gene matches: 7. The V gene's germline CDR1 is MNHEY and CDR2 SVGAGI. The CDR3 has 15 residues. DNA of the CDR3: TGTGCCAGCAGTTATTACCTCCGGGGGGAAGAGACCCAGTACTTC. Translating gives CASSYYLRGEETQYF.

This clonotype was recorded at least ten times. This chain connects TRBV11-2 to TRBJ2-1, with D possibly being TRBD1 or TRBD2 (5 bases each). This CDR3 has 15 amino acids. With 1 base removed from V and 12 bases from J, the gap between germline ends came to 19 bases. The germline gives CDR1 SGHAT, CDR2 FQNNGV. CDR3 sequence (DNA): TGTGCCAGCAGCTTAGGTATGGGACGTGGGGCTAGGCAGTTCTTC. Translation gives CASSLGMGRGARQFF.

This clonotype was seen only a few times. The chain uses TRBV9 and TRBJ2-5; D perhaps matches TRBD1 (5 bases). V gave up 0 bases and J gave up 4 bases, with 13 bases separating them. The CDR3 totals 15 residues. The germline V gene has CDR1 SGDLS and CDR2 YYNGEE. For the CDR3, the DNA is TGTGCCAGCAGCGTAGGGGCCAGGCAGGGAGAGACCCAGTACTTC. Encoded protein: CASSVGARQGETQYF.

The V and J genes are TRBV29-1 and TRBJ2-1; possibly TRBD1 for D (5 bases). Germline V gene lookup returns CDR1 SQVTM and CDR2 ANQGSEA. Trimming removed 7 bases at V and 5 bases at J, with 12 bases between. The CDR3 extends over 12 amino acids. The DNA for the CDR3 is TGCAGCGCGGGCAGGGCAGACAATGAGCAGTTCTTC. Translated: CSAGRADNEQFF.

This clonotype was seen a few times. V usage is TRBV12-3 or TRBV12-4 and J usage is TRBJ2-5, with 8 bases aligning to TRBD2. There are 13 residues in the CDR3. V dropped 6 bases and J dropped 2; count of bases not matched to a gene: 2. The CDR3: CASSIAGQETQYF. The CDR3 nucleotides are TGTGCCAGCAGCATAGCGGGACAAGAGACCCAGTACTTC.

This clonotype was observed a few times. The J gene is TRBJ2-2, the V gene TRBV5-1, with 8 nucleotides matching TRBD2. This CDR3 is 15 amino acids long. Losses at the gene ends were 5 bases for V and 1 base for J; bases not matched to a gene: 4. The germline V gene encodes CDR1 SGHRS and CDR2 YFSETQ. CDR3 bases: TGCGCCAGCAGTCTTACTAGCGGGAACACCGGGGAGCTGTTTTTT. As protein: CASSLTSGNTGELFF.

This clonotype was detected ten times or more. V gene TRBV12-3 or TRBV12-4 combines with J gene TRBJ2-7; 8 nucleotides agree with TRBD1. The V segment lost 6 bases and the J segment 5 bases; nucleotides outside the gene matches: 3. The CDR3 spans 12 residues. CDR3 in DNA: TGTGCCAGCAGCCGGACAGGGAACGAGCAGTACTTC. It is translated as CASSRTGNEQYF.

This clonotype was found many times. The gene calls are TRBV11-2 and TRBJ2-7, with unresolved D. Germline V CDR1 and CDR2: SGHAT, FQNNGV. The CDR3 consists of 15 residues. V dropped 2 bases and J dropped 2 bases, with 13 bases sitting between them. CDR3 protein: CASSLRTAVPYEQYF. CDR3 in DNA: TGTGCCAGCAGCTTAAGAACAGCCGTCCCCTACGAGCAGTACTTC.

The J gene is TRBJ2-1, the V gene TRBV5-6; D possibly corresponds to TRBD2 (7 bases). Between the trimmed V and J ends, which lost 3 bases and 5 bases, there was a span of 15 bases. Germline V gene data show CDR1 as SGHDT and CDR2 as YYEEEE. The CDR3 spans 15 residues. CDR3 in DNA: TGTGCCAGCAGCTACCTAGGGGGAGGGCACAATGAGCAGTTCTTC. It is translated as CASSYLGGGHNEQFF.

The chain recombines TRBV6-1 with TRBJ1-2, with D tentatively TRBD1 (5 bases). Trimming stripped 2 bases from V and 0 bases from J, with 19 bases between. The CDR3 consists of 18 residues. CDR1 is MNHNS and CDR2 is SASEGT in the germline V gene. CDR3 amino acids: CASSEKISGTTPNYGYTF. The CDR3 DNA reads TGTGCCAGCAGTGAAAAAATCTCCGGGACGACACCTAACTATGGCTACACCTTC.

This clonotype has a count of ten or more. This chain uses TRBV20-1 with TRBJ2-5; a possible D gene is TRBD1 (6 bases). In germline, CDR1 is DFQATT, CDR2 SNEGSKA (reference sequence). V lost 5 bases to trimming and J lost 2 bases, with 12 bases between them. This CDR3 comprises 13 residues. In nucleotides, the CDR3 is TGCAGTGCTTCCCAGGACAGACAAGAGACCCAGTACTTC. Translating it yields CSASQDRQETQYF.

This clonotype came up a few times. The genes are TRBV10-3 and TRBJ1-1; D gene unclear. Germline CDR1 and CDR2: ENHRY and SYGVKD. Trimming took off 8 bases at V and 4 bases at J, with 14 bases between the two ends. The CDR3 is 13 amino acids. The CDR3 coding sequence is TGTGCCATCTCCGCCCCGGGATTCACTGAAGCTTTCTTT. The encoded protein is CAISAPGFTEAFF.

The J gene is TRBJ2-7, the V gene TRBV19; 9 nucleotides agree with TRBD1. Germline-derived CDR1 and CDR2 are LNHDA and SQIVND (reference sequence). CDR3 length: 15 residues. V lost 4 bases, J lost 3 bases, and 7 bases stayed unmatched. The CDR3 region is CASSTRDRVDYEQYF. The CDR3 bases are TGTGCCAGTAGTACCCGGGACAGGGTCGACTACGAGCAGTACTTC.

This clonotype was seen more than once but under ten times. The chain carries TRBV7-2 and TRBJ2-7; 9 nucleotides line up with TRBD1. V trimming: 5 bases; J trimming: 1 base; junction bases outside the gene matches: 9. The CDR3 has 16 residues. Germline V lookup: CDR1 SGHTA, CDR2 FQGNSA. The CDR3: CASSPLGQGFSYEQYF. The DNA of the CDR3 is TGTGCCAGCAGCCCCCTAGGACAGGGGTTTTCCTACGAGCAGTACTTC.